The sequence of this TCR beta chain was determined in a study of blood T cell repertoires in COVID-19. Study-level information: T cells, B-cell-depleted T cells, or PBMCs provided the cDNA or gDNA that served as material.

CDR3 length: 15 residues. V shed 2 bases, J shed 7 bases, and the junction held 7 bases outside the gene matches. CDR1 and CDR2 from the germline V gene are LGHNA and YSLEER. Authors' analysis steps: Counts of nucleated cells, estimated from reference gene primer amplification, were obtained. Produced via immunoSEQ multiplex PCR; TCRdb's table is partial and in-frame only. The V and J calls and clone size were taken over from that table, and D and trimming were inferred from the DNA. Of fewer than 200,000 clones detected, about four fifths appear once; the ten largest clones hold 7.5% to 9.5%. V is TRBV4-3 and J is TRBJ1-4; 7 nucleotides align to TRBD1. The sequenced material came from peripheral blood. The TCR comes from a man aged 35 to 55 who had recovered from COVID-19. CDR3 bases: TGCGCCAGCAGCCAAAATCAGGGGGTAACTGAAAAACTGTTTTTT. This sequence encodes CASSQNQGVTEKLFF.